The 21 T cell receptor beta chains presented below share a single source sample, sequenced in a study of T cells in Graves' hyperthyroidism and ophthalmopathy (dated by TCRdb to between 2018 and 2020). Library creation used multiplex PCR. Instrument on record: Illumina HiSeq 2000. TCR beta CDR3 regions were amplified from RNA transcripts. For the first round of RT-PCR on the TCR CDR3, the HTBI primer set was used together with the Qiagen OneStep RT-PCR kit. Starting from the raw public reads, TCRdb applied fastp trimming at Q25, assembled clones with MiXCR and retained in-frame beta chains. For every CDR3 protein sequence, its rows merge into one entry that carries the most common genes and DNA. This sample holds approximately 600,000 distinct CDR3 sequences; 20% to 25% were observed only once. The top ten clonotypes cover approximately 30% of the sample. Sequenced input: blood. The receptors were sampled from a man aged 30 to 45 with Graves' ophthalmopathy.

As DNA, the CDR3 is TGCGCCAGCAGCTTGGTTCGGGAGGTCACCACCGGGGAGCTGTTTTTT. Amino acid sequence: CASSLVREVTTGELFF. The J gene is TRBJ2-2, the V gene TRBV5-1; 7 nucleotides match TRBD2. Germline CDR1 and CDR2: SGHRS and YFSETQ. With V trimmed by 0 bases and J by 4 bases, 6 bases remained unmatched. The CDR3 runs 16 residues. The full variable domain, in which reference TRBV5-1 and TRBJ2-2 provide the parts outside the CDR3, is KAGVTQTPRYLIKTRGQQVTLSCSPISGHRSVSWYQQTPGQGLQFLFEYFSETQRNKGNFPGRFSGRQFSNSRSEMNVSTLELGDSALYLCASSLVREVTTGELFFGEGSRLTVL.

This clonotype appeared a few times. This sequence joins TRBV7-9 and TRBJ1-3, with 9 bases aligning to TRBD1. CDR3 length: 18 residues. With V trimmed by 4 bases and J by 2 bases, 12 bases remained unmatched. Per germline, CDR1 SEHNR and CDR2 FQNEAQ (reference sequence). In DNA, the CDR3 is TGTGCCAGCAGCTCGGGACAGGGATTTGGGCGACCTGGAAACACCATATATTTT. It yields the protein CASSSGQGFGRPGNTIYF. Full variable domain (remainder filled in from reference TRBV7-9 and TRBJ1-3): DTGVSQNPRHKITKRGQNVTFRCDPISEHNRLYWYRQTLGQGPEFLTYFQNEAQLEKSRLLSDRFSAERPKGSFSTLEIQRTEQGDSAMYLCASSSGQGFGRPGNTIYFGEGSWLTVV.

This clonotype was seen only a few times. The chain has TRBV6-1 and TRBJ2-3; tentative D call: TRBD2 (5 bases). Deletions cut 8 bases from V and 0 bases from J, with 15 bases between. This CDR3 region has 15 residues. The germline gives CDR1 MNHNS, CDR2 SASEGT. DNA for the CDR3: TGTGCCAGCGGAAAAGCGGATACTAGCACAGATACGCAGTATTTT. The encoded protein is CASGKADTSTDTQYF.

This clonotype was recorded at least ten times. V and J are TRBV2 and TRBJ2-1; 9 bases map to TRBD1. Trimming took 6 bases from V and 2 from J; bases not matched to a gene: 5. Germline V gene lookup returns CDR1 SNHLY and CDR2 FYNNEI. The CDR3 consists of 15 residues. CDR3 coding DNA: TGTGCCAGCAGGGCACGGACAGGGGCCTACAATGAGCAGTTCTTC. It encodes CASRARTGAYNEQFF.

As to this clonotype: This may come from a read error, since a much larger clone is one base off. The chain links TRBV20-1 to TRBJ1-1, with D possibly being TRBD1 (5 bases). The length of the CDR3 is 15 residues. Germline CDR1 reads DFQATT; CDR2 reads SNEGSKA (reference sequence). The CDR3 loop is CSAGDQAGPRTEAFF. DNA for the CDR3: TGCAGTGCTGGAGATCAGGCAGGGCCACGTACTGAAGCTTTCTTT.

The chain combines TRBV7-2 with TRBJ2-7; D may be TRBD2 (6 bases). CDR1 and CDR2 (germline): SGHTA, FQGNSA. V was cut by 3 bases and J by 1 base, with 16 bases left in between. The CDR3 has 16 amino acids. CDR3 region: CASSFEPGLGSYEQYF. CDR3 DNA sequence: TGTGCCAGCAGCTTTGAACCGGGACTCGGTTCCTACGAGCAGTACTTC.

V and J are TRBV28 and TRBJ2-2, with unresolved D. This CDR3 comprises 12 residues. Germline lookup yields CDR1 MDHEN and CDR2 SYDVKM. Trimming left V 3 bases short and J 6 bases short, with 5 bases between. This CDR3 reads CASSFFAGELFF. The CDR3 DNA follows: TGTGCCAGCAGTTTTTTCGCCGGGGAGCTGTTTTTT.

The table lists this clonotype with a few counts. This sequence joins TRBV27 and TRBJ1-6; D gene uncertain. Trimming removed 2 bases at V and 5 bases at J, with 7 bases between. Germline CDR1 MNHEY, CDR2 SMNVEV (reference sequence). The CDR3 runs to 14 residues. In DNA form, the CDR3 reads TGTGCCAGCAGTTTAAGGTGGGATAATTCACCCCTCCACTTT. It is translated as CASSLRWDNSPLHF.

The table lists this clonotype with a few counts. V and J are TRBV7-9 and TRBJ2-7; 9 bases match TRBD1. The CDR3 runs 14 residues. Germline V gene lookup returns CDR1 SEHNR and CDR2 FQNEAQ (reference sequence). Unmatched junction bases numbered 7, after V lost 6 bases and J lost 4 bases. The CDR3 bases are TGTGCCAGCAGACCCGGGACAGGGAAGTACGAGCAGTACTTC. Protein sequence: CASRPGTGKYEQYF.

This clonotype was detected a few times. This chain links TRBV20-1 with TRBJ1-6; 10 bases are shared with TRBD1. Unmatched junction bases numbered 4, after V lost 5 bases and J lost 3 bases. Germline assignment: CDR1 DFQATT and CDR2 SNEGSKA (reference sequence). The CDR3 is 15 residues long. CDR3 sequence reads: CSAPGQGGYNSPLHF. CDR3 sequence (DNA): TGCAGTGCTCCTGGACAGGGGGGCTATAATTCACCCCTCCACTTT.

This clonotype has only a few counts. V and J are TRBV20-1 and TRBJ2-5, with TRBD1 matching over 8 bases. The germline gives CDR1 DFQATT, CDR2 SNEGSKA (reference sequence). The CDR3 sequence is 14 residues long. Trimming removed 8 bases from V and 4 bases from J; junction bases left unmatched: 12. CDR3 protein: CSLNLRQGIETQYF. The CDR3 nucleotides read TGCAGTCTCAACTTAAGACAGGGGATAGAGACCCAGTACTTC.

In its sample, this clonotype was seen many times. The rearrangement uses TRBV5-5 and TRBJ2-7; weak D call: TRBD1 (5 bases). Germline lookup yields CDR1 SGHKS and CDR2 YYEKEE (reference sequence). V was cut by 0 bases and J by 2 bases, with 12 bases left in between. The CDR3 is 15 amino acids. The CDR3 reads CASSLEGRATYEQYF. In DNA form, the CDR3 reads TGTGCCAGCAGCTTGGAAGGCAGGGCTACCTACGAGCAGTACTTC.

This clonotype appeared many times. V and J are TRBV30 and TRBJ1-2; 7 bases fit TRBD1. The germline gives CDR1 GTSNPN, CDR2 SVGIG (reference sequence). This CDR3 is built from 14 residues. V dropped 3 bases and J dropped 0; count of bases not matched to a gene: 4. DNA for the CDR3: TGTGCCTGGAGGGGGACAGCAGCTAACTATGGCTACACCTTC. Its translation is CAWRGTAANYGYTF.

The rearrangement uses TRBV4-1 and TRBJ2-1, with D possibly TRBD2 on 5 matching bases. This CDR3 is built from 14 residues. The germline V gene encodes CDR1 MGHRA and CDR2 YSYEKL. With 0 bases removed from V and 5 bases from J, the gap between germline ends came to 8 bases. CDR3 residues: CASSQERADNEQFF. The CDR3 region has the DNA TGCGCCAGCAGCCAAGAAAGAGCGGACAATGAGCAGTTCTTC.

The genes are TRBV19 and TRBJ1-5, with no clear D. CDR1 LNHDA and CDR2 SQIVND come from the germline V gene (reference sequence). Trimming removed 3 bases at V and 0 bases at J, with 6 bases between. This CDR3 is 14 amino acids long. CDR3 protein: CASSITSSNQPQHF. In DNA form, the CDR3 reads TGTGCCAGTAGTATTACTTCTAGCAATCAGCCCCAGCATTTT.

About this clonotype itself: A read error may be the cause here, since a much bigger clone is one base away. The chain carries TRBV5-1 and TRBJ2-1; D is uncertain. V lost 4 bases to trimming and J lost 6 bases, with 23 bases between them. Germline V gene data show CDR1 as SGHRS and CDR2 as YFSETQ. The CDR3 length is 17 residues. The CDR3 here is CASSLGSSFTNFNEQFF. CDR3 sequence (DNA): TGCGCCAGCAGCCTAGGTAGTAGCTTTACCAACTTCAATGAGCAGTTCTTC.

This clonotype occurred a few times. The rearrangement links TRBV5-1 to TRBJ2-7; D call uncertain. There are 15 residues in the CDR3. Per the germline V gene, CDR1 is SGHRS and CDR2 is YFSETQ. Trimming removed 4 bases from V and 0 bases from J, with 14 bases in between. The CDR3 DNA is TGCGCCAGCAGCCCAACAGCCTTTGTCTCCTACGAGCAGTACTTC. Protein: CASSPTAFVSYEQYF. The full variable domain, with the rest looked up from reference TRBV5-1 and TRBJ2-7, is KAGVTQTPRYLIKTRGQQVTLSCSPISGHRSVSWYQQTPGQGLQFLFEYFSETQRNKGNFPGRFSGRQFSNSRSEMNVSTLELGDSALYLCASSPTAFVSYEQYFGPGTRLTVT.

This clonotype has only a few counts. The V call is TRBV12-3 or TRBV12-4, the J call TRBJ2-1; tentatively, D is TRBD1 (6 bases). Trimming pared 6 bases from V and 0 bases from J, leaving 12 bases between. The CDR3 extends over 15 amino acids. The CDR3 is CASRQQGISYNEQFF. The DNA for the CDR3 is TGTGCCAGCAGACAACAGGGAATCTCCTACAATGAGCAGTTCTTC.

The rearrangement joins TRBV11-2 to TRBJ2-7, with D tentatively TRBD2 (5 bases). The length of the CDR3 is 13 residues. CDR1 SGHAT and CDR2 FQNNGV come from the germline V gene. The germline V and J ends were trimmed by 1 base and 4 bases, with 8 bases remaining between them. The CDR3 bases are TGTGCCAGCAGCTTAGGGGAGTTTTACGAGCAGTACTTC. This codes for CASSLGEFYEQYF.

This clonotype appeared a few times. V gene TRBV7-9 combines with J gene TRBJ2-1; TRBD1 might be the D (5 bases). This CDR3 comprises 13 residues. Trimming removed 5 bases at V and 5 bases at J, with 10 bases between. Germline V lookup: CDR1 SEHNR, CDR2 FQNEAQ (reference sequence). In DNA, the CDR3 is TGTGCCAGCAGCACCAGACAGAACAATGAGCAGTTCTTC. This sequence encodes CASSTRQNNEQFF.

This clonotype was detected once. The chain uses TRBV30 and TRBJ2-1; 8 bases align to TRBD2. J gave up 9 bases and V 4 bases, and 14 bases lay outside the gene matches. Per the germline V gene, CDR1 is GTSNPN and CDR2 is SVGIG (reference sequence). This CDR3 region has 15 residues. The CDR3 region has the DNA TGTGCCTGGACGACTAGCGCGGTAGGTGTCAGTGAGCAGTTCTTC. Its protein product is CAWTTSAVGVSEQFF.